The present entry profiles one T cell receptor (beta chain) with its context. Antigen: not known. V shed 4 bases and J shed 6 bases, with 23 bases lying between them. The CDR3 runs to 16 residues. The germline gives CDR1 SGHDT, CDR2 YYEEEE. The sample comes from a study of shared clonotypes between healthy human individuals. The study, taken as a whole, reports: In contrast to clonotypes shared by all four donors, non-shared clonotypes had lower generation probabilities.

Several immunoSEQ plates held equal portions of the genomic DNA taken from each subset. Authors' data handling: ImmunoSEQ only sent back junction sequences with no quality scores, so filtering was done differently. Data came from immunoSEQ multiplex PCR; TCRdb stores just in-frame clones and leaves some out. Clone size and V and J calls were adopted from that table, with D and trimming inferred from the DNA. The profile shows over 2 million clones, 90% to 95% of them singletons. This receptor was obtained from a man between 18 and 35 years old in good health. The chain combines TRBV5-6 with TRBJ2-7; D ambiguous. Material: naive CD4+ T cells sorted from blood. The subset here: CD45RA+ positively selected. The CDR3 nucleotides read TGTGCCAGCAGCGATGGGCTTGGAACAACACCGGGCGAGCAGTACTTC. As protein: CASSDGLGTTPGEQYF.